The following is a TCR beta chain sequence with its context. Germline V gene sequence: CDR1 MNHNS, CDR2 SASEGT. CDR3 length: 15 residues. J was trimmed by 6 bases and V by 5 bases; bases with no gene match: 8. This entry comes from a study of CD8+CD57+ T cells in acquired aplastic anemia. Genomic DNA, the template, was used for profiling of the TCR beta VDJ and CDR3. TCRdb called the reads again in MiXCR, with one record for every CDR3 protein. The sample carries roughly 170,000 distinct CDR3 sequences, about half recorded once. CD8+CD57+ cell expansion had been shown by flow cytometry in patients chosen for sequencing.

The chain joins TRBV6-1 to TRBJ1-2, with 11 positions matching TRBD1. Input material: sorted CD4+, CD8+, or CD8+CD57+ T cells (not recorded which) from PBMCs. This TCR was sampled from a human donor with aplastic anemia. The CDR3 loop reads CASSTPGQGEDGYTF. CDR3 DNA: TGTGCCAGCAGTACCCCGGGACAGGGGGAGGATGGCTACACCTTC.